This T cell receptor beta chain was sequenced in a study of shared clonotypes between healthy human individuals. Comments on this clone: Its antigen is not identified.

Study conclusions and caveats: How much donors shared clonotypes was expected to be affected by sequencing depth. In the sorted subsets, rarefaction showed sequencing was incomplete despite large depth.

TCRdb's copy holds only in-frame clones and misses some; the assay was immunoSEQ multiplex PCR. The sample carries roughly 2 million clones, over 85% recorded once. The CDR3 consists of 14 residues. Germline CDR1 is SGHVS and CDR2 is FQNEAQ. The V end was cut by 5 bases, the J end by 7 bases, with 15 bases between. Investigators divided CD4+ cells into CD45RA+ naive and CD45RA-negative memory subsets. Specimen: naive CD4+ T cells sorted from blood. The subset: CD45RA+ positively selected. The rearrangement joins TRBV7-8 to TRBJ1-5, with D tentatively TRBD1 (6 bases). This TCR was sampled from a man between 18 and 29 years old in good health. The CDR3 coding sequence is TGTGCCAGCAGCCTAGAGGGACATAACCAGCCCCAGCATTTT. Translation: CASSLEGHNQPQHF.